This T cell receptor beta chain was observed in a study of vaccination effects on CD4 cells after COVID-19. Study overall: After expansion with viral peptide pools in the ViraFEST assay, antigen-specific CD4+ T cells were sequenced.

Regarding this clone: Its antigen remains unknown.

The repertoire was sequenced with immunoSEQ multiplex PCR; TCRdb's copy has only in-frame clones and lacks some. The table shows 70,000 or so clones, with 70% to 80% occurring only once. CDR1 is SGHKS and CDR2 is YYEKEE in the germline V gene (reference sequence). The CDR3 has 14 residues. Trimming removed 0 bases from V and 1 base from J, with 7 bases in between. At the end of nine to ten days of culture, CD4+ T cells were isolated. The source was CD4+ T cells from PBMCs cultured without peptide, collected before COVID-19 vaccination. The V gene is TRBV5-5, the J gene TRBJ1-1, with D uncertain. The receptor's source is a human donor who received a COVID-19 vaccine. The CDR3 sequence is CASSLGRENTEAFF. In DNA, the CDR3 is TGTGCCAGCAGCTTGGGCAGAGAGAACACTGAAGCTTTCTTT.